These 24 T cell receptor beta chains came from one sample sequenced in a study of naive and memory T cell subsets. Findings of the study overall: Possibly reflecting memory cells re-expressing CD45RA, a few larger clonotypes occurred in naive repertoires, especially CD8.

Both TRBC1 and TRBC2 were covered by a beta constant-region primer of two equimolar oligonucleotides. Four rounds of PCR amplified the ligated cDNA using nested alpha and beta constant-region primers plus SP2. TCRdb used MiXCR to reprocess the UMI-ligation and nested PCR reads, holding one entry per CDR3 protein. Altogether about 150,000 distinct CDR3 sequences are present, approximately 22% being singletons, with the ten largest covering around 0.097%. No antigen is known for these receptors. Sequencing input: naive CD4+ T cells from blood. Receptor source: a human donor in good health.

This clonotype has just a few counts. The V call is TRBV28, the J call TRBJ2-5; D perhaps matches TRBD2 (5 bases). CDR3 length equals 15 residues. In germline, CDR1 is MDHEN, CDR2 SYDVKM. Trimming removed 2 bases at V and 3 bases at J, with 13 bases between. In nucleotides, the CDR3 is TGTGCCAGCAGTTTAGGGGTGAGGCGGGAAGAGACCCAGTACTTC. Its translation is CASSLGVRREETQYF. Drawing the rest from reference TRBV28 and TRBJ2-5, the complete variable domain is DVKVTQSSRYLVKRTGEKVFLECVQDMDHENMFWYRQDPGLGLRLIYFSYDVKMKEKGDIPEGYSVSREKKERFSLILESASTNQTSMYLCASSLGVRREETQYFGPGTRLLVL.

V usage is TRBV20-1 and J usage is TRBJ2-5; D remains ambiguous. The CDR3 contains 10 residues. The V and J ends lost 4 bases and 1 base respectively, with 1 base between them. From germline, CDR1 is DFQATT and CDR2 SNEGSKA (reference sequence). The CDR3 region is CSATQETQYF. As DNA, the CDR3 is TGCAGTGCTACCCAAGAGACCCAGTACTTC.

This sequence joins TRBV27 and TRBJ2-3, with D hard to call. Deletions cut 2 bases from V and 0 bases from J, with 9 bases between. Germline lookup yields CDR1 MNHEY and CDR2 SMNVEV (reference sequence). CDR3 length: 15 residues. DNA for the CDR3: TGTGCCAGCAGTTTAAGGACCGCTAGCACAGATACGCAGTATTTT. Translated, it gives CASSLRTASTDTQYF.

CDR3 amino acids: CASSPGQAGNQPQHF. The CDR3 DNA follows: TGTGCCAGCAGCCCCGGACAGGCGGGCAATCAGCCCCAGCATTTT. This sequence joins TRBV7-2 and TRBJ1-5; 7 nucleotides line up with TRBD1. Germline V CDR1 and CDR2: SGHTA, FQGNSA. With 5 bases clipped from V and 2 bases from J, the junction kept 6 bases outside the gene matches. This CDR3 has 15 amino acids.

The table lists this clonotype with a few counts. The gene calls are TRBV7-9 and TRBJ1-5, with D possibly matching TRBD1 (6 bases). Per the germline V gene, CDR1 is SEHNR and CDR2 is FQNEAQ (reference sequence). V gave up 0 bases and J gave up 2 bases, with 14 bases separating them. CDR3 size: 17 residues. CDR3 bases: TGTGCCAGCAGCTTAGCGCTAACAGGGATGGGCAATCAGCCCCAGCATTTT. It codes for CASSLALTGMGNQPQHF.

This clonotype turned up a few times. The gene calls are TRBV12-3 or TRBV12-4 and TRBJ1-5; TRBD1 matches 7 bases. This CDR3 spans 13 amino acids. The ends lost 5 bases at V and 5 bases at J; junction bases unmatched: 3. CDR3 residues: CASSPTGHQPQHF. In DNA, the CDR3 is TGTGCCAGCAGTCCGACAGGGCATCAGCCCCAGCATTTT.

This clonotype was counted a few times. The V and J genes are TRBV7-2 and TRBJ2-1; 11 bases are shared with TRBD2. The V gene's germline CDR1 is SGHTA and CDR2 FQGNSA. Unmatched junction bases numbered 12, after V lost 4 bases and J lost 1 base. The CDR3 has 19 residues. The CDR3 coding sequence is TGTGCCAGCAGCTCCCGGCTTAGCGGGAGGGGCCGTTCCTACAATGAGCAGTTCTTC. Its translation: CASSSRLSGRGRSYNEQFF.

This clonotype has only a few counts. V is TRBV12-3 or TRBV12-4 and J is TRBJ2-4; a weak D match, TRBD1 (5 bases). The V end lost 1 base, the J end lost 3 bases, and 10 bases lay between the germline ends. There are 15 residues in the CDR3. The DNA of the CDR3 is TGTGCCAGCAGTTTAGTTCCCAGGGTCAAAAACATTCAGTACTTC. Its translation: CASSLVPRVKNIQYF.

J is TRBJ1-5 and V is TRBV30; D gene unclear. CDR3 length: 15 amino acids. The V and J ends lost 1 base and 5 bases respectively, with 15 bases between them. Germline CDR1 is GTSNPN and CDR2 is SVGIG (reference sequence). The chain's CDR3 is CAWSGQTLYYQPQHF. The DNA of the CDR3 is TGTGCCTGGAGTGGGCAGACACTTTACTATCAGCCCCAGCATTTT.

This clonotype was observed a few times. CDR3 sequence reads: CASRAGQVREQYF. In DNA, the CDR3 is TGTGCCAGCAGGGCCGGACAGGTCCGCGAGCAGTACTTC. V is TRBV2 and J is TRBJ2-7, with 7 bases aligning to TRBD1. CDR3 length: 13 residues. Germline CDR1 SNHLY, CDR2 FYNNEI. V lost 6 bases and J lost 6; bases outside the gene matches: 8.

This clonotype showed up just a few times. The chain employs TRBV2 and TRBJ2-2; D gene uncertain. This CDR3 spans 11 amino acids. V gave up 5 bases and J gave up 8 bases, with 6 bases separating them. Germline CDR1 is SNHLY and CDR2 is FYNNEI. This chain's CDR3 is CASSLNGELFF. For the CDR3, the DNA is TGTGCCAGCAGTCTAAATGGGGAGCTGTTTTTT.

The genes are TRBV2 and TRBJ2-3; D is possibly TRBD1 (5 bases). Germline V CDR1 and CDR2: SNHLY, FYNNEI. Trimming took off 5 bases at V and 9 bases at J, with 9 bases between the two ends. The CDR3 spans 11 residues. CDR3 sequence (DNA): TGTGCCAGCAGTATAGCAGGGACGCAGTATTTT. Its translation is CASSIAGTQYF.

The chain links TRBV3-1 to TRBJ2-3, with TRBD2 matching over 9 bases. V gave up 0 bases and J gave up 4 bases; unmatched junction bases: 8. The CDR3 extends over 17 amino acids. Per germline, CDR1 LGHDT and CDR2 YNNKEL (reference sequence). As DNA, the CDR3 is TGTGCCAGCAGCCAAGAAAGGCTAGCGGGAAGTGCAGATACGCAGTATTTT. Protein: CASSQERLAGSADTQYF.

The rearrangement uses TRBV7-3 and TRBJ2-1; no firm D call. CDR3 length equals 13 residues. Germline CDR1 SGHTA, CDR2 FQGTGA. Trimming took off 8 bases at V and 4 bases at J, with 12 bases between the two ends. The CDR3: CASAPPPYNEQFF. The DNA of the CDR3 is TGTGCCAGCGCCCCCCCTCCTTACAATGAGCAGTTCTTC.

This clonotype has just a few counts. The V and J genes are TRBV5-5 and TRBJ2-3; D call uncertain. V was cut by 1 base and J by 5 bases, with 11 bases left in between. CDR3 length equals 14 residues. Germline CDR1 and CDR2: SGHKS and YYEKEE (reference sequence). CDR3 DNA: TGTGCCAGCAGCTTGTTGACGGTTCAAGATACGCAGTATTTT. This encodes CASSLLTVQDTQYF.

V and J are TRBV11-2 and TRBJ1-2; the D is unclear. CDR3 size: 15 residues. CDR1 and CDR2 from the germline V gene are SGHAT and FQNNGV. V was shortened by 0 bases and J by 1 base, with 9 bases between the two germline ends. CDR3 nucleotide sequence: TGTGCCAGCAGCTTAGACAGCGTTTATAACTATGGCTACACCTTC. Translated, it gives CASSLDSVYNYGYTF.

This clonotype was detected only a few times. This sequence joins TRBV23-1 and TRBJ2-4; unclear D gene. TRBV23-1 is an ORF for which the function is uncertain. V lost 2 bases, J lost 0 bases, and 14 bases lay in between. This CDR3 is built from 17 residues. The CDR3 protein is CASSQQALLVAKNIQYF. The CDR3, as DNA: TGCGCCAGCAGTCAACAGGCCCTTTTAGTAGCCAAAAACATTCAGTACTTC.

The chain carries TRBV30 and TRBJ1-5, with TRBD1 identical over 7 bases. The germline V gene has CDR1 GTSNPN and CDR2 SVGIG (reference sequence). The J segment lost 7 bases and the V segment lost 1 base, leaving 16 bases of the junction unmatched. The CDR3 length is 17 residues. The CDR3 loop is CAWSARGFRGLLQPQHF. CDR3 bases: TGTGCCTGGAGTGCTAGGGGGTTTAGGGGGCTCTTACAGCCCCAGCATTTT.

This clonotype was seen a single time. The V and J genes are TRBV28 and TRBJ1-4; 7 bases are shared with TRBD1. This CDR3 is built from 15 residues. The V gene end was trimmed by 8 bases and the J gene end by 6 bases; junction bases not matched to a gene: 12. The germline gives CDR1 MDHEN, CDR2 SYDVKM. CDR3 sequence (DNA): TGTGCCAGCTCCCTTTTGGTGGGACAGCATGAAAAACTGTTTTTT. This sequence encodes CASSLLVGQHEKLFF.

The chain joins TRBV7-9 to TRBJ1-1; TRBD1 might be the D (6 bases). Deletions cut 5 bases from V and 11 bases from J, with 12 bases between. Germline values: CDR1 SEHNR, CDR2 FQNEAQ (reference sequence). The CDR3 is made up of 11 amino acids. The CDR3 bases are TGTGCCAGCAGCCCCAGGGGTGACGCTTTCTTT. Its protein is CASSPRGDAFF.

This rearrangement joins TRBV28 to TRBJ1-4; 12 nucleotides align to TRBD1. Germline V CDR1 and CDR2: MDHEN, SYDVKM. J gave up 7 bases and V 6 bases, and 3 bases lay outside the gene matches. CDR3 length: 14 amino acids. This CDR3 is CASSGTGGSEKLFF. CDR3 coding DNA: TGTGCCAGCAGCGGGACAGGGGGCAGTGAAAAACTGTTTTTT.

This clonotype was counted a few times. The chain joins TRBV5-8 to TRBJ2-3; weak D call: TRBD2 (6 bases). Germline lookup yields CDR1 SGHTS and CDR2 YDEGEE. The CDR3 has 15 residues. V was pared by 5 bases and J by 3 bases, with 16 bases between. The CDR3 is CASSLNRRGTDTQYF. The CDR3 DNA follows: TGTGCCAGCAGTTTGAACAGGAGGGGTACAGATACGCAGTATTTT.

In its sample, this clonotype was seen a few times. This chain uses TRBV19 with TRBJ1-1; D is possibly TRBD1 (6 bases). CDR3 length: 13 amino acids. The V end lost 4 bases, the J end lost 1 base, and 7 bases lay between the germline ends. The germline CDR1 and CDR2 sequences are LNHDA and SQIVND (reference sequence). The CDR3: CASSRDKNTEAFF. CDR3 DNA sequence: TGTGCCAGTAGTAGGGACAAGAACACTGAAGCTTTCTTT.

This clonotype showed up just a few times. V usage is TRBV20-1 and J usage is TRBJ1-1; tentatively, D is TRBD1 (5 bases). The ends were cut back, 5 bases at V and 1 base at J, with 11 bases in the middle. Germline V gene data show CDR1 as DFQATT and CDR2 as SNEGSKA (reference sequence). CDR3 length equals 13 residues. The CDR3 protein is CSAGGRTNTEAFF. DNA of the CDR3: TGCAGTGCTGGGGGGAGGACGAACACTGAAGCTTTCTTT.